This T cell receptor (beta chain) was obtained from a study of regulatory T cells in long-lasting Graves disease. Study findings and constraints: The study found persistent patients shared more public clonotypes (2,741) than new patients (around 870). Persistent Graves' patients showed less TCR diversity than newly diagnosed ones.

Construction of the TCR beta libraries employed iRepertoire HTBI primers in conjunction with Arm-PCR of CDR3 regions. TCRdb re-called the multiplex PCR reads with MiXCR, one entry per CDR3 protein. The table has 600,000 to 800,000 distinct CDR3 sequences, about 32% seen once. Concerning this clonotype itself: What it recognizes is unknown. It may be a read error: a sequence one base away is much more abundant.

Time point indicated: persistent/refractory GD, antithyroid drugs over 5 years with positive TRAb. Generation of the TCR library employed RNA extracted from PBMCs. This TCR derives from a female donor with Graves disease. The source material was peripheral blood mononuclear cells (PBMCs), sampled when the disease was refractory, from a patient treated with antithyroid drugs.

CDR3 nucleotides: TGTGCCTGCATGCTGGGACAGGGCTATCCCTACGAGCAGTACTTC. Its protein is CACMLGQGYPYEQYF. This rearrangement joins TRBV28 to TRBJ2-7; 9 bases match TRBD1. Looked up from germline, CDR1 is MDHEN and CDR2 is SYDVKM. V lost 11 bases to trimming and J lost 2 bases; unmatched junction nucleotides: 13. The CDR3 has 15 amino acids.